These 25 T cell receptor beta chains share one sample of origin, sequenced in a study of shared clonotypes between healthy human individuals. The assay was immunoSEQ multiplex PCR, and TCRdb's table has in-frame clones only and misses some. Among about 380,000 clones listed, approximately 97% were seen once. Material: memory CD8+ T cells sorted from blood. Stated subset: CD45RO+ cells pooled with CCR7-negative TemRA cells. Every receptor here comes from a young man in good health.

The chain combines TRBV5-4 with TRBJ2-1, with 9 positions matching TRBD2. V was pared by 9 bases and J by 3 bases, with 19 bases of the junction left unmatched. The CDR3 loop spans 18 amino acids. Germline assignment: CDR1 SGHNT and CDR2 YYREEE (reference sequence). This CDR3 is CAIQTRGGGRADYNEQFF. CDR3 coding DNA: TGTGCCATCCAAACGCGGGGCGGCGGGAGGGCCGACTACAATGAGCAGTTCTTC.

V usage is TRBV30 and J usage is TRBJ1-1, with D unresolved. The CDR3 is 13 residues long. Trimming took 2 bases from V and 7 from J, leaving 14 bases between them. Germline CDR1 reads GTSNPN; CDR2 reads SVGIG (reference sequence). CDR3 nucleotide sequence: TGTGCCTGGAGTTCTCCTGGGCCGGGTGAAGCTTTCTTT. Encoded protein: CAWSSPGPGEAFF.

The chain joins TRBV9 to TRBJ2-7, with 11 bases matching TRBD2. Germline V gives CDR1 SGDLS, CDR2 YYNGEE. This CDR3 contains 17 residues. With 0 bases clipped from V and 3 bases from J, the junction kept 8 bases outside the gene matches. The CDR3 bases are TGTGCCAGCAGCGTAGCTTGTACTAGCGGGAGTCACTACGAGCAGTACTTC. It encodes CASSVACTSGSHYEQYF.

The V and J genes are TRBV7-2 and TRBJ2-2; possibly TRBD1 for D (6 bases). Germline values: CDR1 SGHTA, CDR2 FQGNSA. This CDR3 comprises 14 residues. Trimming cost V 6 bases and J 2 bases, with 10 bases left between them. CDR3 loop: CASRSGQNTGELFF. The CDR3 bases are TGTGCCAGCAGGTCGGGACAAAACACCGGGGAGCTGTTTTTT.

The rearrangement links TRBV28 to TRBJ2-1, with 7 bases matching TRBD2. Germline values: CDR1 MDHEN, CDR2 SYDVKM. The length of the CDR3 is 14 residues. The V gene end was trimmed by 5 bases and the J gene end by 7 bases; junction bases not matched to a gene: 8. CDR3 DNA: TGTGCCAGCAGTCGCCTAGCGGCCGGGAATGAGCAGTTCTTC. Protein: CASSRLAAGNEQFF.

This rearrangement joins TRBV15 to TRBJ1-2, with D unclear. V lost 0 bases and J lost 7, with 3 bases in between. The CDR3 totals 11 residues. Looked up from germline, CDR1 is LNHNV and CDR2 is YYDKDF (reference sequence). CDR3 nucleotides: TGTGCCACCAGCAGAGACGGTGGCTACACCTTC. It is translated as CATSRDGGYTF.

The chain has TRBV10-3 and TRBJ1-3; D is uncertain. The CDR3 is made up of 17 amino acids. Germline V gene sequence: CDR1 ENHRY, CDR2 SYGVKD. Between the trimmed V and J ends, which lost 5 bases and 0 bases, there was a span of 17 bases. CDR3 sequence reads: CAISTLRRTDSGNTIYF. In nucleotides, the CDR3 is TGTGCCATCAGTACCCTTAGGAGGACGGACTCTGGAAACACCATATATTTT.

This chain joins TRBV9 and TRBJ2-1; tentatively, D is TRBD1 or TRBD2 (5 bases each). Germline V gene sequence: CDR1 SGDLS, CDR2 YYNGEE. There are 17 residues in the CDR3. Trimming pared 4 bases from V and 2 bases from J, leaving 19 bases between. DNA for the CDR3: TGTGCCAGCAGCCCAAGGGATCGGGACGGGACCTACAATGAGCAGTTCTTC. Its protein is CASSPRDRDGTYNEQFF.

The chain links TRBV2 to TRBJ2-7; D tentatively reads TRBD1 or TRBD2 (6 bases each). This CDR3 has 13 residues. The germline CDR1 and CDR2 sequences are SNHLY and FYNNEI. Trimming stripped 5 bases from V and 5 bases from J, with 13 bases between. The CDR3 here is CASSPRGGNEQYF. The DNA for the CDR3 is TGTGCCAGCAGTCCCCGAGGGGGGAACGAGCAGTACTTC.

The chain couples TRBV5-8 to TRBJ2-1; possibly TRBD1 for D (6 bases). CDR3 length: 15 residues. The germline gives CDR1 SGHTS, CDR2 YDEGEE. V was shortened by 1 base and J by 8 bases, with 16 bases between the two germline ends. The chain's CDR3 is CASSLSRGEGDEQFF. CDR3 sequence (DNA): TGTGCCAGCAGCTTGTCCAGGGGCGAGGGGGATGAGCAGTTCTTC.

CDR3: CASSLGFSSSYEQYF. As DNA, the CDR3 is TGTGCCAGCAGCTTAGGCTTTTCGAGCTCCTACGAGCAGTACTTC. This rearrangement joins TRBV5-6 to TRBJ2-7; D uncertain. In germline, CDR1 is SGHDT, CDR2 YYEEEE. This CDR3 spans 15 amino acids. The V end was cut by 2 bases, the J end by 0 bases, with 12 bases between.

This clone was detected only once. The chain uses TRBV19 and TRBJ1-3; D is unclear. V gave up 7 bases and J gave up 0 bases, with 4 bases separating them. CDR3 size: 12 residues. Germline V gene sequence: CDR1 LNHDA, CDR2 SQIVND (reference sequence). CDR3 coding DNA: TGTGCCAGTACGGGCTCTGGAAACACCATATATTTT. Its protein product is CASTGSGNTIYF. Complete variable domain (other parts from reference TRBV19 and TRBJ1-3): DGGITQSPKYLFRKEGQNVTLSCEQNLNHDAMYWYRQDPGQGLRLIYYSQIVNDFQKGDIAEGYSVSREKKESFPLTVTSAQKNPTAFYLCASTGSGNTIYFGEGSWLTVV.

A remark on this clone: The junction shows a germline mismatch at one end, possibly a read error. The chain couples TRBV5-1 to TRBJ1-4; 7 bases agree with TRBD1. The CDR3 runs 16 residues. In germline, CDR1 is SGHRS, CDR2 YFSETQ. The CDR3 sequence: CASSPGQTILNEKLLF. For the CDR3, the DNA is TGCGCCAGCAGCCCGGGACAGACGATCCTTAATGAAAAACTGCTTTTT.

This chain links TRBV5-1 with TRBJ2-1; 12 nucleotides line up with TRBD2. J gave up 7 bases and V 0 bases, and 5 bases lay outside the gene matches. The CDR3 length is 16 residues. Per the germline V gene, CDR1 is SGHRS and CDR2 is YFSETQ. The CDR3 nucleotides are TGCGCCAGCAGCTTGGGCCTAGCGGGAGGGCCAAATGAGCAGTTCTTC. Protein product: CASSLGLAGGPNEQFF.

The J gene is TRBJ2-3, the V gene TRBV4-1; no reliable D call. Trimming shortened V by 0 bases and J by 9 bases, and 13 bases separated the two germline ends. The CDR3 length is 14 residues. Germline CDR1 reads MGHRA; CDR2 reads YSYEKL. The CDR3 region is CASSQEVVKGTQYF. CDR3 sequence (DNA): TGCGCCAGCAGCCAAGAAGTAGTTAAGGGAACGCAGTATTTT.

The chain recombines TRBV25-1 with TRBJ2-5; TRBD2 matches 11 bases. With V trimmed by 8 bases and J by 4 bases, 9 bases remained unmatched. Germline V CDR1 and CDR2: MGHDK, SYGVNS. CDR3 size: 15 residues. This CDR3 reads CASQLAGGRGETQYF. The CDR3 coding sequence is TGTGCCAGCCAATTAGCGGGAGGGAGGGGAGAGACCCAGTACTTC.

CDR3 in DNA: TGTGCCAGCAGCCCCTCCTTAGCCTACAATGAGCAGTTCTTC. It specifies CASSPSLAYNEQFF. This chain joins TRBV7-2 and TRBJ2-1; D gene unclear. The germline V gene encodes CDR1 SGHTA and CDR2 FQGNSA. The CDR3 length is 14 residues. Trimming pared 5 bases from V and 2 bases from J, leaving 10 bases between. Full variable domain (rest looked up from reference TRBV7-2 and TRBJ2-1): GAGVSQSPSNKVTEKGKDVELRCDPISGHTALYWYRQSLGQGLEFLIYFQGNSAPDKSGLPSDRFSAERTGGSVSTLTIQRTQQEDSAVYLCASSPSLAYNEQFFGPGTRLTVL.

The chain carries TRBV28 and TRBJ2-2; the D call may be TRBD1 or TRBD2 (5 bases each). Germline lookup yields CDR1 MDHEN and CDR2 SYDVKM. Trimming stripped 0 bases from V and 0 bases from J, with 20 bases between. There are 20 residues in the CDR3. CDR3 protein: CASSLWGVSRLGANTGELFF. The CDR3 bases are TGTGCCAGCAGTTTATGGGGGGTTTCGCGGCTCGGGGCGAACACCGGGGAGCTGTTTTTT.

J is TRBJ2-2 and V is TRBV28, with no clear D. Germline loops: CDR1 MDHEN, CDR2 SYDVKM. With 3 bases removed from V and 0 bases from J, the gap between germline ends came to 8 bases. The CDR3 consists of 15 residues. CDR3 residues: CASSFAAANTGELFF. The DNA for the CDR3 is TGTGCCAGCAGTTTCGCGGCAGCGAACACCGGGGAGCTGTTTTTT.

This chain joins TRBV5-1 and TRBJ2-5; D gene ambiguous. CDR3 length: 12 residues. V lost 0 bases and J lost 5, with 5 bases in between. CDR1 is SGHRS, CDR2 YFSETQ, per germline. The CDR3 region is CASSLATETQYF. The CDR3 DNA sequence: TGCGCCAGCAGCTTGGCCACCGAGACCCAGTACTTC.

This clone came up a few times. The V call is TRBV20-1, the J call TRBJ2-5; D is undetermined. Per germline, CDR1 DFQATT and CDR2 SNEGSKA (reference sequence). V lost 2 bases and J 5 bases, leaving 6 bases between the germline ends. This CDR3 spans 11 amino acids. CDR3 coding DNA: TGCAGTGCTAGAATGGGGGAGACCCAGTACTTC. This translates into CSARMGETQYF.

This chain uses TRBV15 with TRBJ2-5, with 10 bases fitting TRBD2. Per the germline V gene, CDR1 is LNHNV and CDR2 is YYDKDF (reference sequence). The CDR3 has 14 amino acids. J gave up 5 bases and V 6 bases, and 6 bases lay outside the gene matches. The CDR3 is CATSPSGSWETQYF. DNA of the CDR3: TGTGCCACCAGTCCTAGCGGGAGTTGGGAGACCCAGTACTTC.

This sequence joins TRBV5-1 and TRBJ2-7; 8 positions match TRBD1. V trimming: 1 base; J trimming: 0 bases; junction bases outside the gene matches: 3. Germline V lookup: CDR1 SGHRS, CDR2 YFSETQ. CDR3 length: 15 residues. For the CDR3, the DNA is TGCGCCAGCAGCTTGTACACAGGGGGCTCCTACGAGCAGTACTTC. Its protein product is CASSLYTGGSYEQYF.

This clone has a single count. V usage is TRBV27 and J usage is TRBJ2-1; 12 bases are shared with TRBD2. There are 15 residues in the CDR3. With 2 bases clipped from V and 4 bases from J, the junction kept 0 bases outside the gene matches. Germline V lookup: CDR1 MNHEY, CDR2 SMNVEV (reference sequence). CDR3: CASSLLAGGYNEQFF. CDR3 coding DNA: TGTGCCAGCAGTTTACTAGCGGGAGGGTACAATGAGCAGTTCTTC.

V usage is TRBV11-2 and J usage is TRBJ2-5, with 11 bases matching TRBD2. J was trimmed by 5 bases and V by 5 bases; bases with no gene match: 1. Germline values: CDR1 SGHAT, CDR2 FQNNGV. The CDR3 extends over 13 amino acids. CDR3 in DNA: TGTGCCAGCAGCCGGACTAGCGGGGAGACCCAGTACTTC. This translates into CASSRTSGETQYF.